The rows below give T cell receptor beta chains drawn from one sample of a study of response to subunit inactivated influenza vaccine. TCRdb redid the calling of the RT-PCR reads with MiXCR, one entry per CDR3 protein. The sample lists 530,000 or so distinct CDR3 sequences; 25% were seen once. Sequencing used CD4+ T cells sorted from PBMCs, obtained around 5 days after vaccination. All receptors come from a man aged 50 to 59 who received an inactivated influenza vaccine. Each CDR3 is given with its conserved first and last residue. D genes are given only for firm matches. Not every row has a clone size; where given, it reads once, few, many or a size class.

>TRBJ2-2|few|TRBV9|16|TRBD2
CASSGGTSGFNGELFF
TGTGCCAGCAGCGGAGGGACTAGCGGGTTTAACGGGGAGCTGTTTTTT
>TRBJ2-4|few|TRBV5-1|14|NA
CASSLRQDGGIQYF
TGCGCCAGCAGCTTGAGGCAGGACGGGGGCATTCAGTACTTC
>TRBJ2-3|NA|TRBV9|15|NA
CASSVKEGSTDTQYF
TGTGCCAGCAGCGTAAAGGAGGGTAGCACAGATACGCAGTATTTT
>TRBJ2-1|few|TRBV9|16|NA
CASSVAGLSSYNEQFF
TGTGCCAGCAGCGTGGCGGGGCTTAGCTCCTACAATGAGCAGTTCTTC
>TRBJ1-5|NA|TRBV20-1|13|TRBD1
CSAGQAYSEPQHF
TGCAGTGCTGGACAGGCCTATTCGGAGCCCCAGCATTTT
>TRBJ2-5|NA|TRBV18|12|NA
CANGRNQETQYF
TGTGCCAACGGACGGAACCAAGAGACCCAGTACTTC
>TRBJ2-7|few|TRBV7-2|14|TRBD1
CASRGTGGSDEQYF
TGTGCCAGCAGGGGGACAGGGGGCAGCGACGAGCAGTACTTC
>TRBJ2-7|few|TRBV12-3/TRBV12-4|12|NA
CASARVFYEQYF
TGTGCCAGTGCCAGGGTTTTCTACGAGCAGTACTTC
>TRBJ1-2|many|TRBV5-1|14|NA
CASSLAGSNYGYTF
TGTGCCAGCAGTTTAGCAGGGTCTAACTATGGCTACACCTTC
>TRBJ2-5|few|TRBV29-1|11|NA
CSVEVAETQYF
TGCAGCGTTGAGGTGGCAGAGACCCAGTACTTC
>TRBJ1-4|NA|TRBV4-3|15|TRBD1
CASSQPPGQGGKLFF
TGCGCCAGCAGCCAACCTCCGGGACAGGGGGGAAAACTGTTTTTT
>TRBJ1-5|NA|TRBV20-1|16|TRBD1
CSARDGTGGGNQPQHF
TGCAGTGCTAGAGATGGGACAGGGGGAGGCAATCAGCCCCAGCATTTT
>TRBJ1-4|few|TRBV29-1|14|NA
CSVGVASTNEKLFF
TGCAGCGTTGGTGTTGCCTCAACTAATGAAAAACTGTTTTTT
>TRBJ1-1|NA|TRBV5-1|14|NA
CASSFLRDYTEAFF
TGCGCCAGCAGCTTCCTACGGGACTACACTGAAGCTTTCTTT
>TRBJ2-1|NA|TRBV20-1|15|NA
CSANDGGAAYNEQFF
TGCAGTGCTAACGACGGCGGGGCTGCCTACAATGAGCAGTTCTTC
>TRBJ2-1|few|TRBV4-3|15|NA
CASSQAGQRYNEQFF
TGCGCCAGCAGCCAAGCTGGGCAAAGGTACAATGAGCAGTTCTTC
>TRBJ2-1|few|TRBV5-1|13|NA
CASRASEYNEQFF
TGCGCCAGCAGGGCTAGCGAATACAATGAGCAGTTCTTC
>TRBJ1-3|NA|TRBV6-5|14|NA
CASSYTDTGNTIYF
TGTGCCAGCAGTTACACAGACACTGGAAACACCATATATTTT
>TRBJ2-5|many|TRBV7-9|13|NA
CASSRSDQETQYF
TGTGCCAGCAGTCGTAGCGACCAAGAGACCCAGTACTTC
>TRBJ1-2|few|TRBV12-3/TRBV12-4|12|NA
CASSAGRYGYTF
TGTGCCAGCAGCGCAGGGAGATATGGCTACACCTTC
>TRBJ1-1|few|TRBV29-1|14|NA
CSVEEVGRNTEAFF
TGCAGCGTTGAAGAAGTCGGGAGGAACACTGAAGCTTTCTTT
>TRBJ2-7|few|TRBV10-3|14|NA
CAISPTGGHYEQYF
TGTGCCATCAGCCCCACGGGGGGCCACTACGAGCAGTACTTC
>TRBJ1-2|NA|TRBV7-2|13|TRBD1
CASSLGRGLGYTF
TGTGCCAGCAGCTTAGGCAGGGGGCTCGGCTACACCTTC
>TRBJ2-7|NA|TRBV7-2|14|NA
CASSNRVPAYEQYF
TGTGCCAGCAGCAACAGGGTTCCAGCCTACGAGCAGTACTTC
>TRBJ1-2|few|TRBV20-1|13|NA
CSAKMGPSGGYTF
TGCAGTGCTAAAATGGGTCCGTCAGGAGGCTACACCTTC
>TRBJ1-5|NA|TRBV10-3|13|NA
CAISEKISQPQHF
TGTGCCATCAGTGAGAAAATTAGTCAGCCCCAGCATTTT
>TRBJ1-3|NA|TRBV15|15|NA
CATSPGPLSGNTIYF
TGTGCCACCAGCCCAGGACCGCTTTCTGGAAACACCATATATTTT
>TRBJ1-3|NA|TRBV4-1|21|NA
CASSQDPPHTVSDSSGNTIYF
TGCGCCAGCAGCCAAGACCCCCCACACACAGTGTCCGACTCCTCTGGAAACACCATATATTTT
>TRBJ2-1|NA|TRBV10-3|14|NA
CAISGTESYNEQFF
TGTGCCATCAGTGGGACTGAATCCTACAATGAGCAGTTCTTC
>TRBJ2-7|few|TRBV7-8|13|NA
CASSLNMENEQYF
TGTGCCAGCAGCTTAAATATGGAGAACGAGCAGTACTTC
>TRBJ2-7|few|TRBV6-5|14|TRBD2
CASSSLAGATQQYF
TGTGCCAGCAGTTCTCTAGCGGGGGCAACCCAGCAGTACTTC
>TRBJ2-3|few|TRBV10-3|13|NA
CAISKDHTDTQYF
TGTGCCATCAGTAAGGACCACACAGATACGCAGTATTTT
>TRBJ2-1|NA|TRBV3-1|17|TRBD2
CASSQDDLAGGTNEQFF
TGTGCCAGCAGCCAAGATGACCTAGCGGGGGGGACCAATGAGCAGTTCTTC
>TRBJ2-3|many|TRBV12-3/TRBV12-4|17|NA
CASSHRAIAGFTDTQYF
TGTGCCAGCAGCCACAGGGCTATCGCGGGATTCACAGATACGCAGTATTTT
>TRBJ2-2|NA|TRBV24-1|16|TRBD1
CATSDTGTDPTGELFF
TGTGCCACCAGTGACACCGGGACAGATCCCACCGGGGAGCTGTTTTTT
>TRBJ2-7|NA|TRBV7-2|15|NA
CASSLWRGLGYEQYF
TGTGCCAGCAGTTTATGGCGAGGTTTGGGGTACGAGCAGTACTTC
>TRBJ2-5|NA|TRBV15|13|NA
CATSRDLWETQYF
TGTGCCACCAGCAGAGATCTCTGGGAGACCCAGTACTTC
>TRBJ2-5|few|TRBV4-3|14|TRBD2
CASSQIASGETQYF
TGCGCCAGCAGCCAAATCGCTAGCGGGGAGACCCAGTACTTC
>TRBJ2-1|NA|TRBV30|12|NA
CAWSVFAGEQFF
TGTGCCTGGAGTGTATTTGCTGGTGAGCAGTTCTTC
>TRBJ1-1|few|TRBV6-5|15|NA
CASSYIGRKGTEAFF
TGTGCCAGCAGTTATATAGGACGGAAGGGGACTGAAGCTTTCTTT
>TRBJ2-3|few|TRBV7-2|13|TRBD2
CASSSTSADTQYF
TGTGCCAGCAGCTCGACTAGCGCAGATACGCAGTATTTT
>TRBJ2-1|few|TRBV4-1|16|NA
CASSQGTEVQYGEQFF
TGCGCCAGCAGCCAAGGGACAGAGGTACAATACGGAGAGCAGTTCTTC
>TRBJ2-3|NA|TRBV20-1|14|NA
CSAERYPSTDTQYF
TGCAGTGCGGAGCGGTATCCTAGCACAGATACGCAGTATTTT
>TRBJ2-1|NA|TRBV6-1|14|TRBD2
CASSLSRTSGGQFF
TGTGCCAGCAGTCTCTCCCGGACTAGCGGGGGGCAGTTCTTC
>TRBJ1-2|NA|TRBV6-5|15|NA
CASSYVETGGYGYTF
TGTGCCAGCAGTTACGTGGAGACAGGAGGCTATGGCTACACCTTC
>TRBJ1-1|NA|TRBV18|14|NA
CASSPGPSDTEAFF
TGTGCCAGCTCACCCGGGCCTTCGGACACTGAAGCTTTCTTT
>TRBJ2-3|NA|TRBV12-3/TRBV12-4|14|TRBD2
CASSLQRGTDTKYF
TGTGCCAGCAGTTTACAGCGGGGCACAGATACGAAGTATTTT
>TRBJ2-1|NA|TRBV5-1|17|TRBD2
CASSLHSLAGGYNEQFF
TGCGCCAGCAGCCTCCACTCACTAGCGGGGGGCTACAATGAGCAGTTCTTC
>TRBJ1-1|NA|TRBV5-1|15|NA
CASSSLGALGTEAFF
TGCGCCAGCAGCTCCTTAGGGGCCTTGGGAACTGAAGCTTTCTTT
>TRBJ2-1|few|TRBV20-1|12|NA
CSARKGAGEQFF
TGCAGTGCTAGAAAAGGGGCTGGTGAGCAGTTCTTC
>TRBJ1-2|NA|TRBV20-1|14|NA
CSARDKGVNYGYTF
TGCAGTGCTAGAGATAAGGGGGTAAACTATGGCTACACCTTC
>TRBJ2-3|NA|TRBV29-1|15|TRBD2
CSVDPSGSSTDTQYF
TGCAGCGTTGACCCTAGCGGCTCTAGCACAGATACGCAGTATTTT
>TRBJ2-5|once|TRBV6-2/TRBV6-3|16|NA
CASSYPRGAFQETQYF
TGTGCCAGCAGTTACCCCCGGGGGGCCTTCCAAGAGACCCAGTACTTC
>TRBJ2-2|NA|TRBV9|18|NA
CASSVGPLYATNTGELFF
TGTGCCAGCAGCGTAGGGCCCCTTTACGCGACGAACACCGGGGAGCTGTTTTTT
>TRBJ2-5|NA|TRBV19|14|NA
CASSITGTKETQYF
TGTGCCAGTAGTATCACAGGTACTAAAGAGACCCAGTACTTC
>TRBJ2-1|many|TRBV5-1|13|NA
CASSFDGRHEQFF
TGCGCCAGCAGTTTCGACGGACGACATGAGCAGTTCTTC